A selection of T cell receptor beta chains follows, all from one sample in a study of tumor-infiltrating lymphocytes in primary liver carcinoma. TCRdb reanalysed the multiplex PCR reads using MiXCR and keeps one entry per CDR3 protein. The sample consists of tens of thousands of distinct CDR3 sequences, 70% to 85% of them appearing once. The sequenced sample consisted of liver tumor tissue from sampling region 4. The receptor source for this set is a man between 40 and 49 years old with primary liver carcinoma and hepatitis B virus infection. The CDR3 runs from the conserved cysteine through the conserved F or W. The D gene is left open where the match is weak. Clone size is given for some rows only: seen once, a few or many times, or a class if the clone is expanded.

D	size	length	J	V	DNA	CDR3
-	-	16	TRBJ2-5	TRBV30	TGTGCCTGGAGTACTACAGGGCTAACGCCCCAAGAGACCCACTACTTC	CAWSTTGLTPQETHYF
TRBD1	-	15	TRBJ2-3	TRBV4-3	TGCGCCAGCAGCCGCCGACAGGGGGGGACAGATACAAAGTATTTC	CASSRRQGGTDTKYF
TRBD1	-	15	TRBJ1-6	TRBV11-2	TGTGTCAGTAGCCACGGACAGGGAGTGAATTCACTCCTCCACTTT	CVSSHGQGVNSLLHF
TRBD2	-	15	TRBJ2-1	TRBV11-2	TGTGCCAGCAGTTTTAGCGGGCTATTCGACAATGAGCAGTCCTTC	CASSFSGLFDNEQSF
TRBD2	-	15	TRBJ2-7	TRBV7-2	TGTGCCAGCAGCCCGACTAGCGGGGGACGCTACGAGCAGTACTTC	CASSPTSGGRYEQYF
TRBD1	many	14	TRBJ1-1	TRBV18	TGTGCCAGCTCACCCAACAGGGGTGGCACTGAAGCTTTCTTT	CASSPNRGGTEAFF
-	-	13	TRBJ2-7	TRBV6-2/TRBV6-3	TGTGCCAGTAGGTCTAGCGAGTGGTACGAGCAGTATTTC	CASRSSEWYEQYF
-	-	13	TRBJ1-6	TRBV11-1	TGTGCCAGCAGCCGGACACTGGTTCCACCCTTCCATTTT	CASSRTLVPPFHF
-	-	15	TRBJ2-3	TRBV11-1	TGTACCAGCAGTTTGCCGAGGGAGAACACAGATACGCAGTATTTC	CTSSLPRENTDTQYF
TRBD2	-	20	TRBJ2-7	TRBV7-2	TGTGCCAGCAGCTTTAACCTTTGGGGGGTTCCTAGCGGGAGGGCAGGGGAGCAGTACTTC	CASSFNLWGVPSGRAGEQYF
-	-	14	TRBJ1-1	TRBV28	TGTGCCTGCAGACACTCGAAAGCGACGACTGAAGCTTTCTTT	CACRHSKATTEAFF
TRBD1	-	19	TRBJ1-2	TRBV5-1	TGCGCCAGCAGCAGCCCCTCGACAGGGACGGGGGAATGTAACTATGGCTACACCTTC	CASSSPSTGTGECNYGYTF
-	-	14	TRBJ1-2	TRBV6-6	TGTGCCAGCAGTTCACGAGGGGTTGGCTATGGCTACACCTTC	CASSSRGVGYGYTF
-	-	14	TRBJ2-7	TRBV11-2	TGTGCCAGCAGCACTAGTTGGAACTCCTGCGAGCAGTACTTC	CASSTSWNSCEQYF
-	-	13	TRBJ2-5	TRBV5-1	TGCGCCAGCATCGTGGGGGACGGAGAGATCCAGTACTTC	CASIVGDGEIQYF
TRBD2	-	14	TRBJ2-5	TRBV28	TGTGCCAGCAGCTTGACTAGCGGGTATGAGACCCAGTACTTC	CASSLTSGYETQYF
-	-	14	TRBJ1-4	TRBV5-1	TGCGCCAGCAGTCTCAATTGGGGTAATGAAAAACTGTTTTTT	CASSLNWGNEKLFF
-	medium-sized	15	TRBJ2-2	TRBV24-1	TGTGCCACCAGTCCTATAGGGACGAACACCGGGGAGCTGTTTTTT	CATSPIGTNTGELFF
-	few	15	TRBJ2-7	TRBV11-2	TGTGCCGGCAGCTTACGGTGGACGGGGGAAAACGAGCAGTACTTC	CAGSLRWTGENEQYF
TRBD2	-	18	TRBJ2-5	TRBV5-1	TGCGCCGGCAGCTCGGCCGGGGCTAGCGGGGCCCTACAAGAGGCCCAGTACTTC	CAGSSAGASGALQEAQYF
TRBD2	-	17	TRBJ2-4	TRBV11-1	TGTGCCAGTAGCTTTCCCGGGATTAGCGGGATCAAAAACACTCAGTACTTC	CASSFPGISGIKNTQYF
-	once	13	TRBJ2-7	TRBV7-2	TGTGCGAGCAGCTTAATGTTAAGGTACGAGCAGTACTTC	CASSLMLRYEQYF